This TCR beta chain emerged from a study of blood T cell repertoires in COVID-19. The wider study: From the United States, Italy and Spain came samples of acute and convalescent COVID-19. In each case, the material was cDNA or gDNA derived from T cells, B-cell-depleted T cells, or PBMCs.

Per the original data handling: How many nucleated cells were present was estimated from reference gene primer amplification. Sequencing used immunoSEQ multiplex PCR; TCRdb keeps in-frame clones, though not all of them. V and J calls and clone size come straight from that table; D and trimming were deduced from the DNA. The profile shows roughly 110,000 clones, roughly 90% of them singletons. This CDR3 spans 16 amino acids. The germline CDR1 and CDR2 sequences are MDHEN and SYDVKM. Trimming removed 5 bases at V and 7 bases at J, with 23 bases between. This chain joins TRBV28 and TRBJ1-1; D is perhaps TRBD1 (6 bases). Sequencing was done on a sample of peripheral blood. The source is a man aged 35 to 55 with active or convalescent COVID-19. The CDR3 reads CASSGPNGPRGGEAFF. Here the CDR3 DNA reads TGTGCCAGCAGTGGGCCGAATGGGCCCCGAGGGGGTGAAGCTTTCTTT.